These T cell receptor beta chains were read from a single sample in a study of blood T cell repertoires in COVID-19. Method: immunoSEQ multiplex PCR; TCRdb's copy keeps in-frame clones and lacks some. This table holds over 100,000 clones, roughly 87% found once. The sample consisted of peripheral blood. The receptor set was obtained from a man aged 50 to 60 with active COVID-19. Both conserved end residues are part of each CDR3. A D gene is named only where the DNA matches it firmly. Expanded clones get a size class; other rows say once, few or many, or leave the size out.

j_gene: TRBJ1-6
abundance: .
v_gene: TRBV7-9
d_gene: .
CDR3nt: TGTGCCAGCAGCTCGCAACTAAGTCGTAATTCACCCCTCCACTTT
CDR3aa: CASSSQLSRNSPLHF

j_gene: TRBJ2-7
abundance: .
v_gene: TRBV6-5
d_gene: TRBD1
CDR3nt: TGTGCCAGCAGTTGGGGACAGGGATACGAGCAGTACTTC
CDR3aa: CASSWGQGYEQYF

j_gene: TRBJ1-2
abundance: .
v_gene: TRBV18
d_gene: .
CDR3nt: TGTGCCAGCTCACCAGAGGGACGGAGGAGGGGCTATGGCTACACCTTC
CDR3aa: CASSPEGRRRGYGYTF

j_gene: TRBJ1-1
abundance: .
v_gene: TRBV3-1/TRBV3-2
d_gene: .
CDR3nt: TGTGCCAGCAGCCAATTAGGACTGGTCGGTGAAGCTTTCTTT
CDR3aa: CASSQLGLVGEAFF

j_gene: TRBJ1-2
abundance: many
v_gene: TRBV5-4
d_gene: .
CDR3nt: TGTGCCAGCAGCTTGTATTGGGGGGAGCCGATTTATGGCTACACCTTC
CDR3aa: CASSLYWGEPIYGYTF

j_gene: TRBJ1-1
abundance: once
v_gene: TRBV25-1
d_gene: TRBD1
CDR3nt: TGTGCCAGCAGTGACCGGGACAGGGGGTTCACTGAAGCTTTCTTT
CDR3aa: CASSDRDRGFTEAFF

j_gene: TRBJ2-3
abundance: .
v_gene: TRBV4-1
d_gene: TRBD2
CDR3nt: TGCGCCAGCAGCCAAGCCCTAGCGGACACGCAGTATTTT
CDR3aa: CASSQALADTQYF

j_gene: TRBJ2-1
abundance: .
v_gene: TRBV15
d_gene: TRBD1
CDR3nt: TGTGCCACCAGCGGACAGGGATGGAATGAGCAGTTCTTC
CDR3aa: CATSGQGWNEQFF

j_gene: TRBJ2-3
abundance: .
v_gene: TRBV29-1
d_gene: .
CDR3nt: TGCAGCGTTGAAGAGATTAAGGCAGGTCATAAAGATACGCAGTATTTT
CDR3aa: CSVEEIKAGHKDTQYF

j_gene: TRBJ1-4
abundance: once
v_gene: TRBV5-1
d_gene: .
CDR3nt: TGCGCCAGCAGCCCTAACAGGGTTCATGAAAAACTGTTTTTT
CDR3aa: CASSPNRVHEKLFF

j_gene: TRBJ1-5
abundance: .
v_gene: TRBV28
d_gene: .
CDR3nt: TGTGCCGTTTGGGGCCCTCGGTCACCGCATTTT
CDR3aa: CAVWGPRSPHF

j_gene: TRBJ1-2
abundance: .
v_gene: TRBV4-2
d_gene: .
CDR3nt: TGTGCCAGCAGGGGGCCTAGTACTAACTATGGCTACACCTTC
CDR3aa: CASRGPSTNYGYTF

j_gene: TRBJ1-1
abundance: .
v_gene: TRBV18
d_gene: .
CDR3nt: TGTGCCAGCTCACCAGTAAATTGGGGACTAAACCCCACTGAAGCTTTCTTT
CDR3aa: CASSPVNWGLNPTEAFF

j_gene: TRBJ1-2
abundance: .
v_gene: TRBV5-6
d_gene: .
CDR3nt: TGTGCCAGCAGCCTCCCCGGGGTCTTCGAACTATGGAATGGCTACACCTTC
CDR3aa: CASSLPGVFELWNGYTF

j_gene: TRBJ2-4
abundance: .
v_gene: TRBV9
d_gene: TRBD2
CDR3nt: TGTGCCAGCAGCGTGGGTGCTAGCGGGGCTCTAAGAGAGAACATTCAGTACTTC
CDR3aa: CASSVGASGALRENIQYF